This section outlines one T cell receptor beta chain sequence together with its context. The antigen is unknown. This sample was taken from a study of identical twins. Overall study findings and caveats: Weaker excess sharing between twins was seen in beta out-of-frame sequences.

TCRdb redid the calling of the 5' RACE reads with MiXCR, one entry per CDR3 protein. Counted here are 210,000 or so distinct CDR3 sequences, about 7.5% occurring once; the ten biggest clones make up 1.9%. With 6 bases clipped from V and 2 bases from J, the junction kept 4 bases outside the gene matches. The length of the CDR3 is 15 residues. The same data also contributed to another study, on yellow fever vaccine responses in identical twins.

This chain connects TRBV12-3 or TRBV12-4 to TRBJ2-7; 13 bases are shared with TRBD2. The material sequenced was memory (CD45RO+) T cells sorted from blood. The receptor was isolated from a woman under 30 in good health. The CDR3 reads CASRPGTSGAYEQYF. The CDR3 DNA sequence: TGTGCCAGCAGACCCGGGACTAGCGGGGCCTACGAGCAGTACTTC.